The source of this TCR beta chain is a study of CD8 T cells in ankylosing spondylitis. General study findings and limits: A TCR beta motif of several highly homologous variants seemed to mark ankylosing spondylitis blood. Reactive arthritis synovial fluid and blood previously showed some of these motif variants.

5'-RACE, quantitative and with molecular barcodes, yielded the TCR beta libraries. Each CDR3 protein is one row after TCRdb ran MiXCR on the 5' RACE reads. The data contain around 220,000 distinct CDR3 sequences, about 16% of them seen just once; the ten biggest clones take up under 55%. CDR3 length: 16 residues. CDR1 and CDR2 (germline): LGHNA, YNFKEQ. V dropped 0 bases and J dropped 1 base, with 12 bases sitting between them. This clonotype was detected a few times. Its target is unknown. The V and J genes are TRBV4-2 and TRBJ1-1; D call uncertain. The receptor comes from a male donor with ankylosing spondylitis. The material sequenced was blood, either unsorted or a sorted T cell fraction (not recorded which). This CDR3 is CASSQDPGKANTEAFF. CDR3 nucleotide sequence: TGTGCCAGCAGCCAAGACCCGGGGAAGGCGAACACTGAAGCTTTCTTT.